The T cell receptor beta chain described here comes from a study of blood T cell repertoires in COVID-19. Study in general: The United States, Italy and Spain were the sources of the acute and convalescent COVID-19 samples. In each case, the material was cDNA or gDNA derived from T cells, B-cell-depleted T cells, or PBMCs.

Source study methods: From reference gene primer amplification, estimates of nucleated cell counts were derived. Clones were sequenced by immunoSEQ multiplex PCR, and TCRdb holds only the in-frame ones, with some missing. V, J and clone size are those of that table, while D and trimming were read from the DNA. The table includes over 150,000 clones, roughly four fifths detected once. Germline loops: CDR1 ENHRY, CDR2 SYGVKD. V shed 3 bases and J shed 4 bases, with 16 bases lying between them. This CDR3 spans 16 amino acids. This receptor was taken from an elderly woman with acute or convalescent COVID-19. The rearrangement links TRBV10-3 to TRBJ1-5, with a weak D call TRBD1 (6 bases). Sequencing was performed on peripheral blood. CDR3 sequence (DNA): TGTGCCATCAGTGATATTAAAGACAGGAAGAATCAGCCCCAGCATTTT. This encodes CAISDIKDRKNQPQHF.